This T cell receptor (delta chain) was identified during a study of delta chains in infants with herpesvirus infections. The CDR3 spans 14 residues. Germline CDR1 and CDR2: GEAIGNYY and EKD. V dropped 5 bases and J dropped 1 base, with 13 bases sitting between them. With respect to this clone: This could be a read error, since a much larger clone is one nucleotide away.

PBMC RNA was reverse transcribed using gamma-chain- and delta-chain-specific primers. TCRdb reran clone calling via CATT on the RT-PCR reads. The repertoire includes over a thousand delta-chain clones, less than 35% of them detected once, and about 9.4% sits in the top ten. V is TRDV2 and J is TRDJ1; D not certain. The source material was peripheral blood, sampled at time point 1 of longitudinal follow-up. The TCR sequence derives from a human donor who was a Ugandan infant, either HIV-exposed or HIV-unexposed (not recorded which). The CDR3 nucleotides are TGTGCCTGTGTATCGTATACTGCCACCGATAAACTCATCTTT. Translation: CACVSYTATDKLIF.